One and the same sample provided the 3 T cell receptor beta chains below, sequenced in a study of blood T cell repertoires in COVID-19. The assay was immunoSEQ multiplex PCR, and TCRdb's table has in-frame clones only and misses some. The profile shows 90,000 to 120,000 clones, less than 90% of them singletons. The sequencing sample was made of peripheral blood. The source is a human donor in a cohort sampled during active COVID-19.

The chain uses TRBV3-1 (or the pseudogene TRBV3-2) and TRBJ1-2; D unclear. Germline CDR1 LGHDT, CDR2 YNNKEL (reference sequence). V was trimmed by 1 base and J by 8 bases, leaving 8 bases between them. CDR3 length: 12 residues. The CDR3 loop is CASSQGSRGYTF. CDR3 nucleotide sequence: TGTGCCAGCAGCCAAGGAAGCAGGGGCTACACCTTC.

This chain links TRBV29-1 with TRBJ2-7; D perhaps matches TRBD2 (6 bases). Trimming pared 6 bases from V and 5 bases from J, leaving 17 bases between. The CDR3 length is 13 residues. The germline gives CDR1 SQVTM, CDR2 ANQGSEA. In nucleotides, the CDR3 is TGCAGCGTCCGGGGACTTCGTCTTGACGAGCAGTACTTC. Translating it yields CSVRGLRLDEQYF.

This clone was seen only a few times. V and J are TRBV5-4 and TRBJ1-1; 7 positions match TRBD1. V dropped 3 bases and J dropped 10; count of bases not matched to a gene: 6. Per germline, CDR1 SGHNT and CDR2 YYREEE (reference sequence). CDR3 length: 12 residues. The CDR3 here is CASSSGPGGAFF. Written as DNA, the CDR3 is TGTGCCAGCAGCTCCGGCCCAGGGGGAGCTTTCTTT.